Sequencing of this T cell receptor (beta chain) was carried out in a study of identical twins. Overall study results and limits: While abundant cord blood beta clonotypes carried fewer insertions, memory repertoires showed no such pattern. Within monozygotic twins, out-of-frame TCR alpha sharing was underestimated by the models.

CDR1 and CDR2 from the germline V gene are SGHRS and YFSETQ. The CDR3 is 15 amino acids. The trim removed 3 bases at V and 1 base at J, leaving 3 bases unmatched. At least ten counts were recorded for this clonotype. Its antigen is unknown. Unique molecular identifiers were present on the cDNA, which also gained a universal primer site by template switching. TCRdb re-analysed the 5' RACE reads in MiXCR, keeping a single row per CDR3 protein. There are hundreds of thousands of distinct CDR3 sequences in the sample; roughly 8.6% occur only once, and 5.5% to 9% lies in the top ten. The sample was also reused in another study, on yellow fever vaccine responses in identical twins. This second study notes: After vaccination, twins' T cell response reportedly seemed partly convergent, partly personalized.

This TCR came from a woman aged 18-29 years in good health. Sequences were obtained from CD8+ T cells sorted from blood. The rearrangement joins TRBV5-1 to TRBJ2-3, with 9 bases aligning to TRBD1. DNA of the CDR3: TGCGCCAGCAGCTCCTGGGACAGGGGCACAGATACGCAGTATTTT. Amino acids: CASSSWDRGTDTQYF.